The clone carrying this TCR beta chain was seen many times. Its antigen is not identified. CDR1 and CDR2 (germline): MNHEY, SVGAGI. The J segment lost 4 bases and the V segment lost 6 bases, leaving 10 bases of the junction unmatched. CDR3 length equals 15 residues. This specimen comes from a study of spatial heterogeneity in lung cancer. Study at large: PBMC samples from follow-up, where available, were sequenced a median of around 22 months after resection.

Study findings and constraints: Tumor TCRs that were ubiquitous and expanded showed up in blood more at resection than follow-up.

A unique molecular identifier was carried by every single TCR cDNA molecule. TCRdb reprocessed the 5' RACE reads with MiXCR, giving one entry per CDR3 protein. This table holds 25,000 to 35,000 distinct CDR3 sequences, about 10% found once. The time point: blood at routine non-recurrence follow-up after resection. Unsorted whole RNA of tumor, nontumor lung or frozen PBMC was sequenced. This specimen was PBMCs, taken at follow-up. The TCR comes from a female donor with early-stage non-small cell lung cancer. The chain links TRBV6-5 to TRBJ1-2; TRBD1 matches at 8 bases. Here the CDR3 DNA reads TGTGCCAGCAGGGTCTTACAGGGGGATGGCTATGGCTACACCTTC. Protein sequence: CASRVLQGDGYGYTF.